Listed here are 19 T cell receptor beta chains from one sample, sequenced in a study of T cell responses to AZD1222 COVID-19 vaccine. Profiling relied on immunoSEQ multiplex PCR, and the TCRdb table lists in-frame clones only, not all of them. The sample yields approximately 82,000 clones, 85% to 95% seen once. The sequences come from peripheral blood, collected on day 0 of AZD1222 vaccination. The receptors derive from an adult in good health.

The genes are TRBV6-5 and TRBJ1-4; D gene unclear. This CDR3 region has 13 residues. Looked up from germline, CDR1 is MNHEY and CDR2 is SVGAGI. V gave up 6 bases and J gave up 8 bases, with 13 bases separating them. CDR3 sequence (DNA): TGTGCCAGCAGCCGCGGACTGGGGGAAAAACTGTTTTTT. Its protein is CASSRGLGEKLFF.

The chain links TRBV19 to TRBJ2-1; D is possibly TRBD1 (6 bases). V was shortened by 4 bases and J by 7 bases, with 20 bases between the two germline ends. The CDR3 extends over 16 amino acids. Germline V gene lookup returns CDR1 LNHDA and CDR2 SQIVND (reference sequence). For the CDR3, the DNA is TGTGCCAGTAGTACTTTAAACCAGGGGCCGTGGAATGAGCAGTTCTTC. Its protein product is CASSTLNQGPWNEQFF.

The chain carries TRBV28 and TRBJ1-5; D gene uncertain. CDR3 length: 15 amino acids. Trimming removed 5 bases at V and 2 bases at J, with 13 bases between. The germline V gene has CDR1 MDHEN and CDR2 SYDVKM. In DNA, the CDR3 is TGTGCCAGCAGTCCCGGGTCTCTGGGCAATCAGCCCCAGCATTTT. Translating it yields CASSPGSLGNQPQHF. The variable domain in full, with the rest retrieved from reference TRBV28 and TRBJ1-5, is DVKVTQSSRYLVKRTGEKVFLECVQDMDHENMFWYRQDPGLGLRLIYFSYDVKMKEKGDIPEGYSVSREKKERFSLILESASTNQTSMYLCASSPGSLGNQPQHFGDGTRLSIL.

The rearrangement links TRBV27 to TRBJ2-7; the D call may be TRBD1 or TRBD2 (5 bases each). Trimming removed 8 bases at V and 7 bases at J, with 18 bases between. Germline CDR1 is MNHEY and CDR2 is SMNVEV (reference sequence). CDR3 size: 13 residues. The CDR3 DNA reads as TGTGCCAGCCGTAACGACCGGGACGGGGAGCAGTACTTC. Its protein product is CASRNDRDGEQYF.

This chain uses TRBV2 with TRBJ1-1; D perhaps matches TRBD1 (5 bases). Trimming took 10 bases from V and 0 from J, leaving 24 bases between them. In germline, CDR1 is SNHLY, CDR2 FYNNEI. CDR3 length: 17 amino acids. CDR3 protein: CATYPYPPGAMNTEAFF. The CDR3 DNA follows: TGTGCCACCTACCCCTATCCCCCCGGGGCTATGAACACTGAAGCTTTCTTT.

The chain's CDR3 is CASRGTDTGELFF. As DNA, the CDR3 is TGCGCCAGCAGAGGGACAGACACCGGGGAGCTGTTTTTT. The chain has TRBV4-1 and TRBJ2-2, with 7 bases matching TRBD1. The CDR3 length is 13 residues. Germline V gives CDR1 MGHRA, CDR2 YSYEKL. V dropped 6 bases and J dropped 3; count of bases not matched to a gene: 1.

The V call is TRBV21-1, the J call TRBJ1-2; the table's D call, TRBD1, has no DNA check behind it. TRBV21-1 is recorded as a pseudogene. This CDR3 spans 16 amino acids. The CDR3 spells CASSKGEKGIGYGYTF. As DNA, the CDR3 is TGTGCCAGCAGCAAGGGTGAAAAGGGGATCGGCTATGGCTACACCTTC.

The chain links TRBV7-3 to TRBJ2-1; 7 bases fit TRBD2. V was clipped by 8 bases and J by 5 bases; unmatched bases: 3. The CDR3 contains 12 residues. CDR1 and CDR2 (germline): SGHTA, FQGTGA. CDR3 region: CASESGNNEQFF. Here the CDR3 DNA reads TGTGCCAGCGAAAGCGGGAACAATGAGCAGTTCTTC. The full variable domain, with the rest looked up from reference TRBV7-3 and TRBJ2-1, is GAGVSQTPSNKVTEKGKYVELRCDPISGHTALYWYRQSLGQGPEFLIYFQGTGAADDSGLPNDRFFAVRPEGSVSTLKIQRTERGDSAVYLCASESGNNEQFFGPGTRLTVL.

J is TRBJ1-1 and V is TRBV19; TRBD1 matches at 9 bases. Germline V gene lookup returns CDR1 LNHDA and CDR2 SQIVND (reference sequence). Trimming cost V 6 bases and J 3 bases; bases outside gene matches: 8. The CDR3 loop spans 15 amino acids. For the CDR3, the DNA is TGTGCCAGTAGAATGGGGACAGGGCGGGACACTGAAGCTTTCTTT. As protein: CASRMGTGRDTEAFF.

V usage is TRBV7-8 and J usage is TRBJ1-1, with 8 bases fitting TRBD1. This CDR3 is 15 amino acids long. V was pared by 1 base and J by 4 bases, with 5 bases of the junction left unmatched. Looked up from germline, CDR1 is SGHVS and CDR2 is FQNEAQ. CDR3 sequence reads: CASSLVGQGVTEAFF. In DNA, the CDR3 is TGTGCCAGCAGCTTAGTTGGACAGGGCGTCACTGAAGCTTTCTTT.

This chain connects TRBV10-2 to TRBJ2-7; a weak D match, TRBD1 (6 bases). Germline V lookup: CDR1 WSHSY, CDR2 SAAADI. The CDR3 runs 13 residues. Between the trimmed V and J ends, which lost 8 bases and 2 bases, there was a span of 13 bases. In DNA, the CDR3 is TGCGCCAGCTCCCAGACAGGCGCCTACGAGCAGTACTTC. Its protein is CASSQTGAYEQYF.

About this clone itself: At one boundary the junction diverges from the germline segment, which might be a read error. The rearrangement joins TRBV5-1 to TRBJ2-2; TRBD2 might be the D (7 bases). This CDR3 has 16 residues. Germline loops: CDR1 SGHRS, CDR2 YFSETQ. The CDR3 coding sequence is TGCGCCAGCCAGCGGGGAGGACAGTCTAACAACGGGGAGCTGTTTTTT. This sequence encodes CASQRGGQSNNGELFF.

In nucleotides, the CDR3 is TGTGCCTGCTCCCCCCGGGGAGGGAACACCGGGGAGCTGTTTTTT. Residues: CACSPRGGNTGELFF. The chain uses TRBV19 and TRBJ2-2, with a weak D call TRBD2 (6 bases). The CDR3 totals 15 residues. V was clipped by 11 bases and J by 1 base, with 17 bases between them. The germline V gene has CDR1 LNHDA and CDR2 SQIVND (reference sequence).

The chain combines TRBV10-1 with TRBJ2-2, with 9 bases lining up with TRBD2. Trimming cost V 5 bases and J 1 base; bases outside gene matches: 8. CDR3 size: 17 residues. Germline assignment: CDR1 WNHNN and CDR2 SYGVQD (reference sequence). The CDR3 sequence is CASSRGPSGVNTGELFF. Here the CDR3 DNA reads TGCGCCAGCAGTAGAGGTCCTAGCGGGGTGAACACCGGGGAGCTGTTTTTT.

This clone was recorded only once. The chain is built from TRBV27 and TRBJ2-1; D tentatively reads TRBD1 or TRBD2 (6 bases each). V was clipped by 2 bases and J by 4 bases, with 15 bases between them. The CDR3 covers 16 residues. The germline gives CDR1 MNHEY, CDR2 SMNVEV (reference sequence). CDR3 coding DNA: TGTGCCAGCAGTTTAAAGCGGGCAGGGGCTTACAATGAGCAGTTCTTC. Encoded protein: CASSLKRAGAYNEQFF.

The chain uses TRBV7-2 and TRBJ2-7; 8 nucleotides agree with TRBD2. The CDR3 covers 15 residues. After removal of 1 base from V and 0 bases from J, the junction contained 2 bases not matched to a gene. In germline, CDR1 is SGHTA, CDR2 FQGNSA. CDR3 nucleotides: TGTGCCAGCAGCTTAGGAGCGGGGGTCTCCTACGAGCAGTACTTC. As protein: CASSLGAGVSYEQYF.

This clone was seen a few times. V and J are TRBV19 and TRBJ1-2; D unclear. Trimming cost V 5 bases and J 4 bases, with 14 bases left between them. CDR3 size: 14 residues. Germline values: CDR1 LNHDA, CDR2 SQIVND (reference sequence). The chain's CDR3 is CASSLLTLGYGYTF. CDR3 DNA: TGTGCCAGTAGTCTTCTGACATTAGGCTATGGCTACACCTTC. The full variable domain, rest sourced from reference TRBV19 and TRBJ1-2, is DGGITQSPKYLFRKEGQNVTLSCEQNLNHDAMYWYRQDPGQGLRLIYYSQIVNDFQKGDIAEGYSVSREKKESFPLTVTSAQKNPTAFYLCASSLLTLGYGYTFGSGTRLTVV.

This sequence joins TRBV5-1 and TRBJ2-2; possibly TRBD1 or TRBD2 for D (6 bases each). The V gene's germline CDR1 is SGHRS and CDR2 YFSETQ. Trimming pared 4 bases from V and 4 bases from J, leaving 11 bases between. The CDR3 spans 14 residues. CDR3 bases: TGCGCCAGCAGCCTGTGGGGGGCCACCGGGGAGCTGTTTTTT. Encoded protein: CASSLWGATGELFF.

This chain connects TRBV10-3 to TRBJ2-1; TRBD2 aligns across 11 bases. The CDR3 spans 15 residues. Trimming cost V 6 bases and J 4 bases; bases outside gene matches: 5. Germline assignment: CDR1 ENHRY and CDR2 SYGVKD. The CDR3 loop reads CAISQGLAGYNEQFF. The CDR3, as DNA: TGTGCCATCAGCCAAGGACTAGCGGGTTACAATGAGCAGTTCTTC.